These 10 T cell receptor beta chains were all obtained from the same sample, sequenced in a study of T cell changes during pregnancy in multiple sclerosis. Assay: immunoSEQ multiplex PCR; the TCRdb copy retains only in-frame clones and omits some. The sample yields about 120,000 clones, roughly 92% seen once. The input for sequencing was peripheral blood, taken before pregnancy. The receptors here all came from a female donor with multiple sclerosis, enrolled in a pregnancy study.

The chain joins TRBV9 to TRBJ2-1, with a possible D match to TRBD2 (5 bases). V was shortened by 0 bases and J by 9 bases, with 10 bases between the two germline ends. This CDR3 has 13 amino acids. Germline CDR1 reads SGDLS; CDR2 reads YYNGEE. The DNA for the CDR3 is TGTGCCAGCAGCGTAGGAGGACTTGGTGAGCAGTTCTTC. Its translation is CASSVGGLGEQFF.

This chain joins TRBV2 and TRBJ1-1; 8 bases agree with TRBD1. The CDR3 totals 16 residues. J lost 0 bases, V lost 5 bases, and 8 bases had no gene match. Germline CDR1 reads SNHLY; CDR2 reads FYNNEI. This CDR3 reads CASSKTGTGMNTEAFF. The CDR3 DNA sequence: TGTGCCAGCAGTAAAACCGGGACAGGCATGAACACTGAAGCTTTCTTT.

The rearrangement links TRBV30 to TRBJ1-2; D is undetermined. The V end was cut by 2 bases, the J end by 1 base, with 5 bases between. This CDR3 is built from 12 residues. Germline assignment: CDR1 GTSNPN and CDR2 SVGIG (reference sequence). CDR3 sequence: CAWSLLNYGYTF. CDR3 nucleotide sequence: TGTGCCTGGAGTCTTCTTAACTATGGCTACACCTTC.

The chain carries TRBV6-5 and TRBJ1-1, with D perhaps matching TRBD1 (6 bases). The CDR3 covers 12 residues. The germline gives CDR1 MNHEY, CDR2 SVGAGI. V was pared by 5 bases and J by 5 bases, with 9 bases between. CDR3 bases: TGTGCCAGCAGTGATAGGGGGACTGAAGCTTTCTTT. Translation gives CASSDRGTEAFF.

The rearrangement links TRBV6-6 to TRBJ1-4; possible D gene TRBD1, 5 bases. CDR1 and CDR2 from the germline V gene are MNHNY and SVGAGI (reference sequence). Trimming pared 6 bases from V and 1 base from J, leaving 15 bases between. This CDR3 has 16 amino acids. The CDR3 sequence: CASRGLDPRTNEKLFF. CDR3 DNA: TGTGCCAGCAGGGGACTGGACCCTCGAACTAATGAAAAACTGTTTTTT.

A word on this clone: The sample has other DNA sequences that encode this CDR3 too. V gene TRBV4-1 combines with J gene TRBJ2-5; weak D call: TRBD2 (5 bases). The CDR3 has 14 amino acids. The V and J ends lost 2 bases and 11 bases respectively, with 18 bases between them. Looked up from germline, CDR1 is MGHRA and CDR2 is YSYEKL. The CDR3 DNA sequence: TGCGCCAGCAGCCAACGCGGGCCCCCAGCGGTACAGTACTTC. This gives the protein CASSQRGPPAVQYF.

This CDR3 is CASSLPRGGGTGELFF. DNA for the CDR3: TGTGCCAGCAGCTTACCCAGGGGAGGGGGTACCGGGGAGCTGTTTTTT. The chain uses TRBV11-2 and TRBJ2-2; perhaps TRBD2 as D (7 bases). Germline V gene data show CDR1 as SGHAT and CDR2 as FQNNGV. V shed 2 bases and J shed 5 bases, with 15 bases lying between them. This CDR3 has 16 amino acids.

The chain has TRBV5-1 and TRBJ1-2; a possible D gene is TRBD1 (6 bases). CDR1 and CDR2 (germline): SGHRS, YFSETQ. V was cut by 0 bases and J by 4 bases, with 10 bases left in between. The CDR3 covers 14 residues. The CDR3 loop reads CASSLETGVYGYTF. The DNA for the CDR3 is TGCGCCAGCAGCTTGGAGACAGGTGTCTATGGCTACACCTTC.

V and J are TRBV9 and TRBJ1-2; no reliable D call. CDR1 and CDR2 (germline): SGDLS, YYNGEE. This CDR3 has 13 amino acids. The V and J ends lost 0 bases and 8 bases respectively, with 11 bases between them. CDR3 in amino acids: CASSVEGSRGYTF. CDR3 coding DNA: TGTGCCAGCAGCGTAGAAGGGAGTCGGGGCTACACCTTC.

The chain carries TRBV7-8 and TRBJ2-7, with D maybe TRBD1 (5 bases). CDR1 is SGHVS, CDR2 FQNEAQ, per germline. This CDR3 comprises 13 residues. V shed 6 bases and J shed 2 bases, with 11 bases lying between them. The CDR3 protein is CASSGAIAYEQYF. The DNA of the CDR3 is TGTGCCAGCAGTGGGGCGATAGCCTACGAGCAGTACTTC. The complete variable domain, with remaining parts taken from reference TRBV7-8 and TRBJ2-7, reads GAGVSQSPRYKVAKRGQDVALRCDPISGHVSLFWYQQALGQGPEFLTYFQNEAQLDKSGLPSDRFFAERPEGSVSTLKIQRTQQEDSAVYLCASSGAIAYEQYFGPGTRLTVT.